This T cell receptor (beta chain) derives from a study of tumor-infiltrating lymphocytes in oesophageal squamous cell carcinoma (TCRdb year 2016). Receptor libraries were prepared by PCR. TCRdb shows the sequencer as Illumina HiSeq 2000. The raw public reads went through TCRdb reprocessing: fastp at Q25, MiXCR clone calling, in-frame beta chains kept. Every entry covers one CDR3 protein and lists the most common genes and DNA from its rows. The sample profile shows about 9,700 distinct CDR3 sequences; about two thirds of them were found once. Jointly, the top ten make up about 25% of the sample. The CDR3 runs 15 amino acids, cysteine and phenylalanine included. Only the CDR3 part of the read is kept: 45 bases, read in frame from the first base. Relative to germline, V is 2 bases shorter and J is 4 bases shorter, with 12 bases between their ends. CDR1 and CDR2 are read off the germline V gene as SGHTA and FQGNSA.

To note about this clonotype: Its target antigen remains unknown. Base qualities are not recorded, but no much larger clone differs from it by a single base.

Recombination linked TRBV7-2 to TRBJ1-5, with a weak D call of TRBD1 (5 bases match). The sample was esophageal tumor tissue. The clonotype comes from a female donor with esophageal squamous cell carcinoma. The encoded CDR3 is CASSLRRGVNQPQHF. The base sequence is TGTGCCAGCAGCTTACGCCGGGGCGTTAATCAGCCCCAGCATTTT. Here the CDR3 is joined to the reference TRBV7-2 and TRBJ1-5 genes, and the full variable domain is: GAGVSQSPSNKVTEKGKDVELRCDPISGHTALYWYRQSLGQGLEFLIYFQGNSAPDKSGLPSDRFSAERTGGSVSTLTIQRTQQEDSAVYLCASSLRRGVNQPQHFGDGTRLSIL.